These 13 T cell receptor beta chains share one sample of origin, sequenced in a study of T cell responses to AZD1222 COVID-19 vaccine. TCRdb's copy holds only in-frame clones and misses some; the assay was immunoSEQ multiplex PCR. The sample has 140,000 to 150,000 clones, more than 85% seen once. Source: peripheral blood, taken on day 0 of AZD1222 vaccination. The receptors were gathered from an adult in good health.

This chain connects TRBV25-1 to TRBJ2-1, with D unresolved. CDR1 and CDR2 from the germline V gene are MGHDK and SYGVNS. Deletions cut 2 bases from V and 4 bases from J, with 12 bases between. The CDR3 length is 15 residues. CDR3: CASSETPVRYNEQFF. CDR3 coding DNA: TGTGCCAGCAGTGAAACACCCGTTCGTTACAATGAGCAGTTCTTC.

The rearrangement joins TRBV19 to TRBJ1-4; D remains ambiguous. Germline-derived CDR1 and CDR2 are LNHDA and SQIVND (reference sequence). Deletions cut 7 bases from V and 6 bases from J, with 12 bases between. The CDR3 sequence is 13 residues long. CDR3 bases: TGTGCCAGTAAAGGGAATTTGTATGAAAAACTGTTTTTT. Protein sequence: CASKGNLYEKLFF.

This clone has just one count. The chain carries TRBV9 and TRBJ2-1; 8 bases line up with TRBD2. V shed 4 bases and J 7 bases; nucleotides not matched to a gene: 7. Germline CDR1 and CDR2: SGDLS and YYNGEE. The CDR3 totals 14 residues. CDR3 bases: TGTGCCAGCAGCCCGGGGACTAGGGGGAATGAGCAGTTCTTC. Residues: CASSPGTRGNEQFF.

This sequence joins TRBV6-5 and TRBJ2-7; 12 bases line up with TRBD1. The CDR3 is made up of 15 amino acids. Germline CDR1 and CDR2: MNHEY and SVGAGI. Trimming cost V 6 bases and J 5 bases; bases outside gene matches: 8. CDR3 sequence (DNA): TGTGCCAGCAGATTGGGACAGGGGGCATACCACGAGCAGTACTTC. It is translated as CASRLGQGAYHEQYF.

The gene calls are TRBV27 and TRBJ2-7; 8 positions match TRBD1. The V gene end was trimmed by 5 bases and the J gene end by 3 bases; junction bases not matched to a gene: 9. The CDR3 is 15 residues long. Germline V gene sequence: CDR1 MNHEY, CDR2 SMNVEV (reference sequence). The CDR3 bases are TGTGCCAGCAGTACGCGGACAGGGCTCAACTACGAGCAGTACTTC. Translation gives CASSTRTGLNYEQYF.

The rearrangement links TRBV5-4 to TRBJ2-7; 10 bases are a match to TRBD2. This CDR3 region has 15 residues. From germline, CDR1 is SGHNT and CDR2 YYREEE (reference sequence). V was clipped by 2 bases and J by 1 base; unmatched bases: 3. The DNA for the CDR3 is TGTGCCAGCAGCTTAGCGGGAGGGTGGTCCTACGAGCAGTACTTC. Translated: CASSLAGGWSYEQYF.

J is TRBJ2-3 and V is TRBV30; TRBD1 agrees at 8 bases. Germline values: CDR1 GTSNPN, CDR2 SVGIG (reference sequence). The length of the CDR3 is 12 residues. V gave up 5 bases and J gave up 4 bases; unmatched junction bases: 2. The CDR3 sequence: CAWGQGADTQYF. The CDR3 bases are TGTGCCTGGGGACAGGGTGCAGATACGCAGTATTTT.

This chain joins TRBV19 and TRBJ1-2; D is undetermined. Germline loops: CDR1 LNHDA, CDR2 SQIVND (reference sequence). This CDR3 is built from 16 residues. V was pared by 0 bases and J by 2 bases, with 13 bases between. The CDR3 nucleotides read TGTGCCAGTAGTATAGATCTTGCCGCCCGCAACTATGGCTACACCTTC. This codes for CASSIDLAARNYGYTF.

The chain employs TRBV10-1 and TRBJ1-1; 8 bases are shared with TRBD1. V lost 6 bases to trimming and J lost 4 bases; unmatched junction nucleotides: 7. CDR3 length equals 14 residues. Per germline, CDR1 WNHNN and CDR2 SYGVQD (reference sequence). CDR3 sequence: CASRGTGSSTEAFF. The DNA for the CDR3 is TGCGCCAGCAGGGGGACAGGATCTTCCACTGAAGCTTTCTTT.

This chain links TRBV11-2 with TRBJ2-1; the match to TRBD1 covers 8 bases. V lost 2 bases, J lost 3 bases, and 6 bases stayed unmatched. Germline V gene sequence: CDR1 SGHAT, CDR2 FQNNGV. This CDR3 is 16 amino acids long. CDR3 sequence: CASSLSRTGSYNEQFF. The CDR3 bases are TGTGCCAGCAGCTTATCCCGGACAGGGAGCTACAATGAGCAGTTCTTC.

The rearrangement links TRBV27 to TRBJ2-1, with D unclear. The V and J ends lost 8 bases and 9 bases respectively, with 8 bases between them. The CDR3 totals 10 residues. The germline CDR1 and CDR2 sequences are MNHEY and SMNVEV (reference sequence). The CDR3 region is CASGLGEQFF. The CDR3 DNA reads as TGTGCCAGCGGCCTCGGTGAGCAGTTCTTC.

The CDR3 nucleotides are TGTGCCAGCAGCCCGGACAGGGCTTCCTACGAGCAGTACTTC. It yields the protein CASSPDRASYEQYF. The rearrangement uses TRBV7-2 and TRBJ2-7, with 8 nucleotides matching TRBD1. This CDR3 comprises 14 residues. J was trimmed by 1 base and V by 5 bases; bases with no gene match: 4. The germline V gene has CDR1 SGHTA and CDR2 FQGNSA.

This clone appeared a single time. The CDR3 DNA is TGTGCCAGCAGCTTGTCGGGGAATCAGCCCCAGCATTTT. It is translated as CASSLSGNQPQHF. This rearrangement joins TRBV7-2 to TRBJ1-5; D remains unclear. V was pared by 3 bases and J by 4 bases, with 7 bases between. The CDR3 runs to 13 residues. Germline-derived CDR1 and CDR2 are SGHTA and FQGNSA.